This TCR beta chain was profiled in a study of cytomegalovirus exposure and HLA in healthy donors. Whole-study findings and limits: A later analysis found common viral pathogens apparently linked to several of the most significant clusters. Clonal expansion was found to be greater in HLA-associated TCR beta chains than in equally common others in a later analysis.

Likely unrecorded immune exposures existed in these nominally healthy donors. Looked up from germline, CDR1 is LNHNV and CDR2 is YYDKDF (reference sequence). This CDR3 contains 15 residues. With 2 bases removed from V and 6 bases from J, the gap between germline ends came to 16 bases. PCR used 60 Vbeta primers and 13 Jbeta primers. Authors' data handling: The count from a later analysis was 79 million or so unique TCR beta chains, some 10 million of them shared. Using immunoSEQ multiplex PCR, the repertoire was profiled, and TCRdb retains in-frame clones only, with some absent. V, J and clone size reflect that table, while D and trimming were determined from the DNA. The sample records some 140,000 clones, around 72% being singletons. A remark on this clone: Its antigen is undetermined.

The rearrangement uses TRBV15 and TRBJ1-1, with D maybe TRBD1 (6 bases). This receptor was taken from a woman between 40 and 50 years old in good health and CMV-seronegative. Sequencing was done on a sample of PBMCs. The CDR3 is CATSRRLGGHAEAFF. The CDR3 DNA reads as TGTGCCACCAGCAGACGCTTGGGGGGGCACGCTGAAGCTTTCTTT. The full variable domain, completed using reference TRBV15 and TRBJ1-1, is DAMVIQNPRYQVTQFGKPVTLSCSQTLNHNVMYWYQQKSSQAPKLLFHYYDKDFNNEADTPDNFQSRRPNTSFCFLDIRSPGLGDTAMYLCATSRRLGGHAEAFFGQGTRLTVV.